The 8 T cell receptor beta chains below were found in one sample sequenced in a study of beta chain features in type 1 diabetes. Study results and limitations: The study found moderately but significantly shorter TCRB CDR3s in all four CD4+ subsets of Type 1 diabetes patients.

The antigens these receptors bind are not known. Investigators reverse transcribed all isolated RNA, so they sequenced expressed TCRB transcripts. TCRdb's copy holds only in-frame clones and misses some; the assay was immunoSEQ multiplex PCR. The table includes about 160,000 clones, approximately 8% detected once. The sample was central memory CD4+ T cells from blood. Receptors were obtained from a man between 18 and 29 years old with type 1 diabetes.

A few counts support this clone. This chain joins TRBV6-6 and TRBJ1-4, with TRBD1 matching over 12 bases. The CDR3 totals 15 residues. After removal of 5 bases from V and 8 bases from J, the junction contained 6 bases not matched to a gene. Germline V CDR1 and CDR2: MNHNY, SVGAGI (reference sequence). In DNA, the CDR3 is TGTGCCAGCAGTGATCGAGGGACAGGGGGCGAAAAACTGTTTTTT. It yields the protein CASSDRGTGGEKLFF.

This clone was counted a few times. This sequence joins TRBV6-1 and TRBJ2-3; TRBD1 matches 7 bases. Germline lookup yields CDR1 MNHNS and CDR2 SASEGT. The CDR3 totals 15 residues. V lost 5 bases and J lost 3; bases outside the gene matches: 8. This chain's CDR3 is CASSLQPTGTDTQYF. Here the CDR3 DNA reads TGTGCCAGCAGTCTTCAACCGACAGGGACAGATACGCAGTATTTT.

This clone has a handful of counts. The CDR3 loop reads CAWSVVGGSTEAFF. The CDR3 nucleotides read TGTGCCTGGAGTGTAGTGGGGGGGTCGACTGAAGCTTTCTTT. This chain links TRBV30 with TRBJ1-1, with D possibly TRBD1 on 5 matching bases. Trimming took 0 bases from V and 5 from J, leaving 13 bases between them. The CDR3 is made up of 14 amino acids. Germline loops: CDR1 GTSNPN, CDR2 SVGIG (reference sequence).

In this sample, this clone turned up a few times. This sequence joins TRBV5-1 and TRBJ2-7; maybe TRBD2 (5 bases). Deletions cut 0 bases from V and 3 bases from J, with 7 bases between. CDR1 and CDR2 from the germline V gene are SGHRS and YFSETQ. The CDR3 extends over 13 amino acids. The CDR3 loop is CASSLGELYEQYF. In DNA, the CDR3 is TGCGCCAGCAGCTTGGGGGAGCTCTACGAGCAGTACTTC.

In regard to this clone: Other DNA sequences within the sample encode an identical CDR3. The genes are TRBV2 and TRBJ1-1, with D possibly being TRBD1 (6 bases). V was clipped by 2 bases and J by 1 base, with 8 bases between them. Looked up from germline, CDR1 is SNHLY and CDR2 is FYNNEI. The CDR3 totals 14 residues. The CDR3 region is CASSEQGRNTEAFF. The CDR3 DNA reads TGTGCCAGCAGTGAACAGGGGCGGAACACTGAAGCTTTCTTT. Full variable domain (outside the CDR3, taken from reference TRBV2 and TRBJ1-1): EPEVTQTPSHQVTQMGQEVILRCVPISNHLYFYWYRQILGQKVEFLVSFYNNEISEKSEIFDDQFSVERPDGSNFTLKIRSTKLEDSAMYFCASSEQGRNTEAFFGQGTRLTVV.

The chain carries TRBV18 and TRBJ2-3; perhaps TRBD1 as D (5 bases). This CDR3 is built from 14 residues. Germline-derived CDR1 and CDR2 are KGHSH and LQKENI. V was pared by 3 bases and J by 1 base, with 8 bases between. This CDR3 reads CASSPGHRTDTQYF. The DNA of the CDR3 is TGTGCCAGCTCACCCGGACACCGCACAGATACGCAGTATTTT. The full variable domain, rest sourced from reference TRBV18 and TRBJ2-3, is NAGVMQNPRHLVRRRGQEARLRCSPMKGHSHVYWYRQLPEEGLKFMVYLQKENIIDESGMPKERFSAEFPKEGPSILRIQQVVRGDSAAYFCASSPGHRTDTQYFGPGTRLTVL.

This clone was found a few times. This chain joins TRBV27 and TRBJ2-5; no clear D gene. The CDR3 runs 12 residues. Trimming stripped 3 bases from V and 5 bases from J, with 7 bases between. Germline V gene data show CDR1 as MNHEY and CDR2 as SMNVEV (reference sequence). CDR3 in amino acids: CASSFDKETQYF. CDR3 nucleotides: TGTGCCAGCAGTTTTGACAAGGAGACCCAGTACTTC.

This clone turned up a few times. The chain links TRBV7-9 to TRBJ2-1; 9 bases are a match to TRBD1. CDR1 is SEHNR, CDR2 FQNEAQ, per germline (reference sequence). After removal of 4 bases from V and 4 bases from J, the junction contained 14 bases not matched to a gene. This CDR3 has 18 amino acids. CDR3 sequence: CASSWRASGDRDYNEQFF. Here the CDR3 DNA reads TGTGCCAGCAGCTGGAGGGCCTCTGGGGACAGGGATTACAATGAGCAGTTCTTC.